Many counts were recorded for the clone carrying this T cell receptor beta chain. The record originates from a study of T-cell reconstitution after alpha-beta-depleted transplantation in children. Unique molecular identifiers were incorporated when the TCRbeta library was constructed. Using its own MiXCR run on the PCR reads, TCRdb lists one record per CDR3 protein. In the table there are roughly 220,000 distinct CDR3 sequences, 9.7% of which are singletons. Sequencing used PBMCs from the stem cell graft donor, obtained from the stem cell graft. This sequence originates from a human donor who donated a stem cell graft to a child with SCID.

Here the CDR3 DNA reads TGCAGTGAGCAGGGGGATTCCAAAAACATTCAGTACTTC. Its protein is CSEQGDSKNIQYF. The chain joins TRBV20-1 to TRBJ2-4, with 7 nucleotides matching TRBD1. With 7 bases clipped from V and 2 bases from J, the junction kept 5 bases outside the gene matches. The CDR3 contains 13 residues. The germline CDR1 and CDR2 sequences are DFQATT and SNEGSKA (reference sequence).